The next 4 T cell receptor beta chains were all read from a single sample in a study. Each CDR3 protein is one row after TCRdb ran MiXCR on the RT-PCR reads. The sample shows about 680,000 distinct CDR3 sequences, around 14% of them seen only once. Sequenced sample: memory CD4+ T cells from blood. The receptor source for this set is a female donor in good health, serving as a healthy control.

V usage is TRBV7-7 and J usage is TRBJ1-2; D remains ambiguous. V was shortened by 5 bases and J by 7 bases, with 14 bases between the two germline ends. The CDR3 length is 13 residues. Germline V gene lookup returns CDR1 SSHAT and CDR2 FNYEAQ (reference sequence). Here the CDR3 DNA reads TGTGCCAGCAGCCCCATCGTAGGAGGTGGCTACACCTTC. It yields the protein CASSPIVGGGYTF. Full variable domain (outside the CDR3, taken from reference TRBV7-7 and TRBJ1-2): GAGVSQSPRYKVTKRGQDVTLRCDPISSHATLYWYQQALGQGPEFLTYFNYEAQPDKSGLPSDRFSAERPEGSISTLTIQRTEQRDSAMYRCASSPIVGGGYTFGSGTRLTVV.

V usage is TRBV12-3 or TRBV12-4 and J usage is TRBJ2-7; no clear D. There are 13 residues in the CDR3. V was shortened by 3 bases and J by 3 bases, with 9 bases between the two germline ends. DNA for the CDR3: TGTGCCAGCAGTTTTGACATGAACTACGAGCAGTACTTC. Its translation: CASSFDMNYEQYF.

This clonotype was detected ten times or more. The chain has TRBV20-1 and TRBJ1-5; possible D gene TRBD1, 6 bases. Germline-derived CDR1 and CDR2 are DFQATT and SNEGSKA (reference sequence). The CDR3 contains 14 residues. The ends were cut back, 1 base at V and 6 bases at J, with 13 bases in the middle. The DNA for the CDR3 is TGCAGTGCTAGAGGGGGGGGCCGGGGTCAGCCCCAGCATTTT. Residues: CSARGGGRGQPQHF.

This clonotype was seen only a few times. The chain links TRBV5-1 to TRBJ1-5, with 8 bases matching TRBD1. With 4 bases clipped from V and 5 bases from J, the junction kept 2 bases outside the gene matches. The CDR3 extends over 13 amino acids. Germline V gene sequence: CDR1 SGHRS, CDR2 YFSETQ. CDR3 sequence: CASSVTGDQPQHF. CDR3 nucleotide sequence: TGCGCCAGCAGCGTGACAGGGGATCAGCCCCAGCATTTT.